This T cell receptor (beta chain) was profiled in a study of vaccination and CD4 T cells after COVID-19. Study-wide context: Two Hispanic individuals were among six male and four female convalescent patients. Post-vaccine specimens were obtained a median 72 days after dose two (range 14 to 241).

Specified treatment: approximately 9-day PBMC culture with coronavirus spike peptide pools or control peptides (ViraFEST assay). Cultured CD4+ T cells had their DNA profiled by the Oncomine TCR Beta short-read assay. Genomic DNA was extracted from cultured CD4+ T cells. MiXCR, run by TCRdb on the PCR reads, gives a single entry per CDR3 protein. The sample lists about 14,000 distinct CDR3 sequences, under 75% occurring once. Concerning this clonotype itself: The antigen is undetermined.

V dropped 5 bases and J dropped 4 bases, with 12 bases sitting between them. The CDR3 totals 13 residues. The germline gives CDR1 SQVTM, CDR2 ANQGSEA. The rearrangement joins TRBV29-1 to TRBJ1-5; D may be TRBD1 (5 bases). The specimen was CD4+ T cells from blood, cultured in vitro. The origin of this receptor is a human donor who had recovered from COVID-19. The CDR3 spells CSVISGYNQPQHF. In nucleotides, the CDR3 is TGCAGCGTTATCTCAGGGTATAATCAGCCCCAGCATTTT.